The present T cell receptor beta chain was sequenced within a study of neoadjuvant nivolumab and ipilimumab in lung cancer (dated by TCRdb to about 2020). As for the study more broadly: Nivolumab was administered intravenously at 3 mg/kg on days 1, 15 and 29, and in the combination arm ipilimumab 1 mg/kg was added on day 1 only. The primary endpoint of the trial was the rate of major pathologic response (MPR) in the intention-to-treat population of each study arm. The trial treated fewer than 45 patients with operable NSCLC: about 23 were randomized to nivolumab monotherapy and roughly 20 to nivolumab plus ipilimumab. The study compared TCR repertoires in pretherapy (baseline) peripheral blood with TCR repertoires in tumors resected at surgery after neoadjuvant immune checkpoint blockade. Seven patients had matched pretherapy and resected tumor pairs analyzed, with four treated with nivolumab and three with nivolumab plus ipilimumab. What the study reported, not specific to this receptor: Greater TCR richness and clonality were observed in resected tumors than in tumor-adjacent uninvolved lung, and increases were observed in more dual-therapy-treated tumors. From pretherapy to surgery, tumor T-cell richness and clonality went up in three of three dual-therapy tumors, versus only two of four nivolumab-treated tumors. A small number of samples underwent TCR sequencing. Pretherapy blood TCR richness correlated positively with richness in tumors resected after neoadjuvant therapy (Spearman R ~ 0.79). No significant correlation was found between TCR clonality and pathologic tumor regression, and only a single major-pathologic-response sample was available for the analysis of TCR clonality versus pathologic tumor regression.

Points on this clone: There is no known antigen for this receptor. No base quality information exists; no much larger clone differs at one position.

Libraries were made using the immunoSEQ multiplex PCR assay. As for the authors' bioinformatics: Richness and clonality were used to summarize the repertoires, and clones that significantly expanded or contracted between pre- and post-therapy samples were identified. TCRdb stores this immuneACCESS table with in-frame sequences only. Part of the clones is absent; in the studies checked, under half of the shortfall reflects unresolved V genes, and no reason is known for the rest. V and J calls plus clone size are reproduced from that table; the DNA served to infer D and trimming. Present in this sample are 24,000 or so clones, less than 90% of which were seen just once. The ten largest account for 6.1% of the sample. Sample time point, as interpreted from the label and publication: pretherapy, before neoadjuvant immune checkpoint inhibitors. Samples were obtained from the phase 2 randomized NEOSTAR trial, in which neoadjuvant nivolumab or nivolumab plus ipilimumab followed by surgery was tested in operable NSCLC.

The sample in question was peripheral blood, obtained before neoadjuvant nivolumab, alone or with ipilimumab. The clonotype comes from an adult with non-small cell lung cancer.

The bases read TGTGCCAGCAGCACGATGGGTCAGCCCCAGCATTTT. This translates into CASSTMGQPQHF. The chain was built from TRBV7-2 and TRBJ1-5; a confident D gene designation cannot be given. The CDR3 contains 12 residues, cysteine and phenylalanine counted. The kept DNA is CDR3 alone, 36 bases in frame from the first base. CDR1 SGHTA and CDR2 FQGNSA are derived from the germline V gene. The trim is 5 bases for V and 6 bases for J, with a gap of 8 bases between the germline ends.